The rows below give T cell receptor beta chains drawn from one sample of a study of cytomegalovirus exposure and HLA in healthy donors. Sequencing was performed with immunoSEQ multiplex PCR; in TCRdb, only in-frame clones are kept and a portion is missing. The data contain about 80,000 clones, around 80% of them singletons. Sequenced input: PBMCs. The receptor set was obtained from a man in his fifties or sixties in good health and CMV-seropositive. Each CDR3 is given with its conserved first and last residue. The D gene is left open where the match is weak. Clone size is stated in some rows and not others, as once, few, many or a class when expanded.

>TRBV29-1|TRBJ2-3|.|TRBD2
CSWNSGNSDTQYF
TGCAGCTGGAATAGCGGGAACTCAGATACGCAGTATTTT
>TRBV5-4|TRBJ2-3|.|TRBD2
CASSLGQAGGPTDTQYF
TGTGCCAGCAGCTTGGGGCAGGCGGGAGGACCCACAGATACGCAGTATTTT
>TRBV7-9|TRBJ2-7|once|.
CASSSPDTDPYEQYF
TGTGCCAGCAGCTCCCCGGACACGGACCCCTACGAGCAGTACTTC
>TRBV30|TRBJ1-2|.|TRBD1
CACSGQRHNYGYTF
TGTGCCTGCTCGGGACAGCGTCATAACTATGGCTACACCTTC
>TRBV4-1|TRBJ1-2|few|TRBD1
CASSHSDRGGDGYTF
TGCGCCAGCAGCCATTCTGACAGGGGAGGAGACGGCTACACCTTC
>TRBV4-3|TRBJ2-7|.|.
CASSQGASSGYEQYF
TGCGCCAGCAGCCAAGGAGCTAGCAGCGGCTACGAGCAGTACTTC
>TRBV5-4|TRBJ2-1|once|TRBD2
CASSLGMTSVRTRFDEQFF
TGTGCCAGCAGCTTGGGGATGACTAGCGTCCGAACAAGGTTCGATGAGCAGTTCTTC
>TRBV5-1|TRBJ2-7|.|.
CASSLGVQLDKTYYEQYF
TGCGCCAGCAGCCTGGGGGTTCAATTGGACAAGACATACTACGAGCAGTACTTC
>TRBV7-2|TRBJ2-7|.|TRBD2
CASSLTSGNGYEQYF
TGTGCCAGCAGCCTTACTAGCGGGAATGGTTACGAGCAGTACTTC
>TRBV29-1|TRBJ1-2|.|.
CSVPLGGGDYGYTF
TGCAGCGTCCCACTGGGGGGGGGAGACTATGGCTACACCTTC
>TRBV9|TRBJ2-1|.|TRBD1
CASSALTGGDEQFF
TGTGCCAGCAGCGCGCTGACAGGGGGCGATGAGCAGTTCTTC
>TRBV30|TRBJ1-2|.|TRBD1
CAWSPLDRGRYGYTF
TGTGCCTGGAGCCCTCTGGACAGGGGAAGGTATGGCTACACCTTC
>TRBV11-2|TRBJ1-2|.|.
CASSLLTGWSGYTF
TGTGCCAGCAGCCTATTGACAGGTTGGTCCGGCTACACCTTC
>TRBV5-1|TRBJ1-2|.|TRBD1
CASSLQATGGVSYGYTF
TGCGCCAGCAGCCTACAAGCGACAGGGGGCGTCTCCTATGGCTACACCTTC
>TRBV5-1|TRBJ2-1|.|.
CASSLLEAYNEQFF
TGCGCCAGCAGCTTGCTAGAGGCCTACAATGAGCAGTTCTTC
>TRBV6-6|TRBJ1-2|.|.
CASSYNIYGYTF
TGTGCCAGCAGTTACAATATCTATGGCTACACCTTC
>TRBV9|TRBJ1-4|.|.
CASSVGFSSIATNEKLFF
TGTGCCAGCAGCGTAGGGTTCAGTTCGATCGCAACTAATGAAAAACTGTTTTTT
>TRBV5-1|TRBJ2-7|.|TRBD1
CASSLGQGADEQYF
TGCGCCAGCAGCTTGGGACAGGGGGCGGACGAGCAGTACTTC
>TRBV7-9|TRBJ1-1|.|TRBD1
CASSPVTGSSEAFF
TGTGCCAGCAGCCCAGTGACAGGGTCCTCTGAAGCTTTCTTT
>TRBV7-7|TRBJ1-1|.|.
CASSLDAGSEAFF
TGTGCCAGCAGCTTGGATGCAGGGTCTGAAGCTTTCTTT
>TRBV6-1|TRBJ1-1|.|.
CASSELGVLTEAFF
TGTGCCAGCAGTGAACTAGGCGTCCTGACTGAAGCTTTCTTT
>TRBV2|TRBJ2-3|.|.
CASSLSGDTQYF
TGTGCCAGCTCCCTCTCGGGAGATACGCAGTATTTT
>TRBV18|TRBJ2-2|.|.
CASSPSVTVTGELFF
TGTGCCAGCTCACCATCAGTGACAGTCACCGGGGAGCTGTTTTTT
>TRBV19|TRBJ2-5|.|TRBD1
CASSRDRTQETQYF
TGTGCCAGTAGTAGGGACAGGACCCAAGAGACCCAGTACTTC
>TRBV18|TRBJ2-7|.|.
CASSPSAGSYEQYF
TGTGCCAGCTCACCATCCGCAGGGTCCTACGAGCAGTACTTC
>TRBV29-1|TRBJ2-1|.|TRBD2
CSGAGTSGLEQFF
TGCAGTGGTGCCGGGACTAGCGGGTTAGAGCAGTTCTTC
>TRBV28|TRBJ1-5|.|.
CASSLTQVTQPQHF
TGTGCCAGCAGTTTAACACAGGTCACTCAGCCCCAGCATTTT
>TRBV7-8|TRBJ2-7|.|.
CASSLVASLYLEQYF
TGTGCCAGCAGCTTAGTGGCTAGTTTGTATCTCGAGCAGTACTTC
>TRBV5-1|TRBJ2-1|.|.
CASSELSSYNEQFF
TGCGCCAGCAGTGAGCTAAGCTCCTACAATGAGCAGTTCTTC
>TRBV7-9|TRBJ2-5|few|.
CASSQKETQYF
TGTGCCAGCAGCCAGAAAGAGACCCAGTACTTC
>TRBV7-9|TRBJ2-5|few|TRBD2
CASSRGSGRPWETQYF
TGTGCCAGCAGCCGCGGAAGCGGGAGACCGTGGGAGACCCAGTACTTC
>TRBV29-1|TRBJ2-7|once|.
CSVLTFGRNYEQYF
.
>TRBV11-3|TRBJ2-3|few|TRBD2
CASSLGRLAGTDTQYF
TGTGCCAGCAGCTTAGGACGACTAGCGGGCACAGATACGCAGTATTTT
>TRBV5-1|TRBJ2-7|few|.
CASSFGRRMEYEQYF
TGCGCCAGCAGCTTTGGTAGACGCATGGAGTACGAGCAGTACTTC
>TRBV19|TRBJ2-3|.|TRBD2
CATPSGMTDTQYF
TGTGCCACCCCTAGCGGGATGACAGATACGCAGTATTTT
>TRBV6-5|TRBJ2-7|.|TRBD1
CASSSRQGGYEQYF
TGTGCCAGCAGTTCACGACAGGGTGGCTACGAGCAGTACTTC
>TRBV18|TRBJ2-1|.|TRBD2
CASSWSSGASTTNEQFF
TGTGCCAGCTCATGGTCTAGCGGGGCCTCTACTACTAATGAGCAGTTCTTC
>TRBV6-5|TRBJ2-1|.|TRBD2
CASRGTKAGGVLF
TGTGCCAGCAGAGGTACGAAAGCGGGAGGGGTTCTCTTC
>TRBV4-2|TRBJ2-7|.|.
CASSQEGGQIYEQYF
TGTGCCAGCAGCCAAGAGGGTGGGCAGATCTACGAGCAGTACTTC
>TRBV7-9|TRBJ1-1|.|TRBD1
CASRPDRGSTEAFF
TGTGCCAGCAGGCCGGACAGGGGGAGCACTGAAGCTTTCTTT
>TRBV7-3|TRBJ2-1|.|.
CASSLRGDGYNEQFF
TGTGCCAGCAGCTTAAGAGGAGACGGCTACAATGAGCAGTTCTTC
>TRBV6-1|TRBJ1-5|.|.
CAITTGSNQPQHF
TGTGCCATCACCACAGGGTCCAATCAGCCCCAGCATTTT
>TRBV6-1|TRBJ1-3|.|.
CASSQGNTIYF
TGTGCCAGCAGTCAAGGAAACACCATATATTTT
>TRBV6-6|TRBJ2-3|.|.
CASSYSQAQDTQYF
TGTGCCAGCAGTTACTCGCAGGCCCAAGATACGCAGTATTTT
>TRBV11-3|TRBJ2-1|once|.
CASSLDRDIYNEQFF
TGTGCCAGCAGCCTAGATCGGGACATTTACAATGAGCAGTTCTTC
>TRBV5-1|TRBJ1-2|.|.
CASSEFGLGADGYTF
TGCGCCAGCAGCGAGTTCGGCCTAGGGGCGGATGGCTACACCTTC
>TRBV5-4|TRBJ2-3|.|TRBD2
CASSPRTSGFTDTQYF
TGTGCCAGCAGCCCCCGGACTAGCGGATTCACAGATACGCAGTATTTT
>TRBV29-1|TRBJ1-3|.|.
CSVEDPLSGNTIYF
TGCAGCGTTGAAGATCCCTTATCTGGAAACACCATATATTTT
>TRBV5-8|TRBJ2-7|.|TRBD1
CASSFHTSTGSFYEQYF
TGTGCCAGCAGCTTCCACACTTCGACAGGGAGTTTCTACGAGCAGTACTTC
>TRBV10-3|TRBJ2-2|.|.
CAIRGTEDTGELFF
TGTGCCATCAGGGGCACGGAGGACACCGGGGAGCTGTTTTTT
>TRBV27|TRBJ2-7|.|.
CASRLTAATYEQYF
TGTGCCAGCAGACTGACAGCAGCGACCTACGAGCAGTACTTC
>TRBV6-5|TRBJ2-5|few|TRBD2
CASSYWTSGLKETQYF
TGTGCCAGCAGTTATTGGACTAGCGGACTGAAAGAGACCCAGTACTTC
>TRBV19|TRBJ2-7|.|.
CASSIYYRSSYEQYF
TGTGCCAGTAGTATTTATTATAGGAGCTCCTACGAGCAGTACTTC
>TRBV7-9|TRBJ2-1|.|TRBD2
CASSLRTSGEGYNEQFF
TGTGCCAGCAGCTTAAGGACTAGCGGGGAGGGGTACAATGAGCAGTTCTTC